The source of this T cell receptor beta chain is a study of blood T cell repertoires in COVID-19. For the study at large: T cells, B-cell-depleted T cells, or PBMCs supplied cDNA or gDNA.

Original data processing: Reference gene primer amplification in the assay estimated nucleated cell counts. Generated by immunoSEQ multiplex PCR, the TCRdb table keeps only in-frame clones and is missing some. V, J and clone size derive from that table, while D and trimming were established from the DNA sequence. The sample has around 200,000 clones; roughly 90% are singletons. Germline assignment: CDR1 SGHRS and CDR2 YFSETQ. Trimming removed 4 bases at V and 5 bases at J, with 14 bases between. This CDR3 has 14 amino acids. What was sequenced was peripheral blood. This TCR was sampled from a man between 50 and 59 years old with acute or convalescent COVID-19. This chain links TRBV5-1 with TRBJ2-3, with a weak D call TRBD1 (6 bases). The CDR3 region is CASSPRGAKDTQYF. Written as DNA, the CDR3 is TGCGCCAGCAGCCCCAGGGGCGCGAAAGATACGCAGTATTTT.